The rows below give T cell receptor beta chains drawn from one sample of a study of technical replicates of blood from a handful of donors. TCRdb's table, derived via immunoSEQ multiplex PCR, lists solely in-frame clones and lacks some. Among 35,000 to 50,000 clones, almost 97% were seen once, and the ten largest hold approximately 0.35%. Sequencing used T cells isolated from PBMCs. The source is a human donor in good health. CDR3s include the opening cysteine and the closing phenylalanine or tryptophan. D genes are given only for firm matches. A row's size may be missing; if present it is once, few, many or a size class.

cdr3_nt,cdr3_aa,clone_size,d_call,v_call,j_call
TGTGCCAGCAGCTTAGGCGGGAGAGAGTGGGAGACCCAGTACTTC,CASSLGGREWETQYF,NA,TRBD2,TRBV7-6,TRBJ2-5
TGTGCCAGCAGCCAAGATAACAACAATGAGCAGTTCTTC,CASSQDNNNEQFF,NA,NA,TRBV4-2,TRBJ2-1
TGTGCCAGCAGCTCCGCCCGGGACAAGACATACAGCTATGGCTACACCTTC,CASSSARDKTYSYGYTF,NA,NA,TRBV7-2,TRBJ1-2
TGTGCCAGCAGACAGACTAGCGGGAGTGGCACCGGGGAGCTGTTTTTT,CASRQTSGSGTGELFF,once,TRBD2,TRBV11-3,TRBJ2-2
TGTGCCAGCAGCTTATATGGGACTAGCGGGACCCAAGAGACCCAGTACTTC,CASSLYGTSGTQETQYF,once,TRBD2,TRBV13,TRBJ2-5
TGTGCCAGCAGCCCCGCGGGAGCGGAGAGGGGCTACACCTTC,CASSPAGAERGYTF,NA,NA,TRBV5-6,TRBJ1-2
TGTGCCAGCAGCTTTCTAAGAAACACTGAAGCTTTCTTT,CASSFLRNTEAFF,NA,NA,TRBV5-6,TRBJ1-1
TGTGCCAGCAGCTTGATCCCGGGACAGGGGGACGCCGGGGAGCTGTTTTTT,CASSLIPGQGDAGELFF,once,TRBD1,TRBV5-6,TRBJ2-2
TGTGCCAGCAGCCGACAGGGGGCTTACTATGGCTACACCTTC,CASSRQGAYYGYTF,NA,TRBD1,TRBV7-8,TRBJ1-2
TGTGCCAGTAGTCCGAACGGAGACCGCAGGGGAGCTTTCTTT,CASSPNGDRRGAFF,NA,NA,TRBV19,TRBJ1-1
TGTGCCAGCAGTAGCGGGACAGGGGGCAATCAGCCCCAGCATTTT,CASSSGTGGNQPQHF,NA,TRBD1,TRBV27,TRBJ1-5
TGCAGCGGGGGAGGTGCGGGGGGCTACACCTTC,CSGGGAGGYTF,NA,NA,TRBV29-1,TRBJ1-2
TGTGCCAGCAGCGCCGACAGGGGTAGTCAGCCCCAGCATTTT,CASSADRGSQPQHF,NA,TRBD1,TRBV9,TRBJ1-5
TGTGCCAGCAGCCCCGAGGACAGGGGCGCTGGAAACACCATATATTTT,CASSPEDRGAGNTIYF,NA,TRBD1,TRBV7-2,TRBJ1-3
TGTGCCAGCAGTACAGGGGGAGAAGAGACCCAGTACTTC,CASSTGGEETQYF,NA,TRBD1,TRBV9,TRBJ2-5
TGTGCCTGGTCCAGGGGAATTGAAAAACTGTTTTTT,CAWSRGIEKLFF,NA,NA,TRBV30,TRBJ1-4
TGCGCCAGCAGCCGAACCGGGAGCTGGGACGAGCAGTACTTC,CASSRTGSWDEQYF,NA,NA,TRBV5-1,TRBJ2-7
TGTGCCAGCAGAATCTCTAGCGGGAGGGGCGAGCAGTACTTC,CASRISSGRGEQYF,NA,TRBD2,TRBV6-6,TRBJ2-7
TGTGCCTGGTCGAGGGGACTACTCACAGATACGCAGTATTTT,CAWSRGLLTDTQYF,once,TRBD2,TRBV30,TRBJ2-3
TGTGCCAGCAGGGCAGGCAACTATGGCTACACCTTC,CASRAGNYGYTF,NA,NA,TRBV5-4,TRBJ1-2
TGTGCCAGCAGCCAAGATCAGCGGGAGGGAGATACGCAGTATTTT,CASSQDQREGDTQYF,once,TRBD2,TRBV5-4,TRBJ2-3
TGTGCCAGCGGGACTAGCGGAACCTACGAGCAGTACTTC,CASGTSGTYEQYF,NA,TRBD2,TRBV27,TRBJ2-7
TGTGCCAGCAGTTACAGCGGATACAATGAGCAGTTCTTC,CASSYSGYNEQFF,NA,NA,TRBV27,TRBJ2-1
TGTGCCAGCAGCCAAACCCCCACAGTGAACACCGGGGAGCTGTTTTTT,CASSQTPTVNTGELFF,NA,NA,TRBV9,TRBJ2-2
TGTGCCAGCAGGGACAGCCGACACACTGAAGCTTTCTTT,CASRDSRHTEAFF,few,NA,TRBV25-1,TRBJ1-1
TGTGCCAGGTACCCCATAGCGGCAAATGAAAAACTGTTTTTT,CARYPIAANEKLFF,NA,NA,TRBV27,TRBJ1-4
TGTGCCAGCAGCCACGGGACAGCGCTTTATGGCTACACCTTC,CASSHGTALYGYTF,NA,TRBD1,TRBV7-6,TRBJ1-2
TGTGCCAGCAGTGAAGGGTGGTCAGGGAACGAGCAGTACTTC,CASSEGWSGNEQYF,NA,NA,TRBV2,TRBJ2-7
TGTGCCAGCAGCTCAAAAGGGACAGCAACCTGGGGCACTGAAGCTTTCTTT,CASSSKGTATWGTEAFF,once,TRBD1,TRBV9,TRBJ1-1
TGCGCCAGCAGCTTAAGAGCTAATCCAAATGAGCAGTTCTTC,CASSLRANPNEQFF,once,NA,TRBV5-1,TRBJ2-1
TGTGCCAGCAGCCCCACGGGGATCTCTGGAAACACCATATATTTT,CASSPTGISGNTIYF,NA,NA,TRBV7-2,TRBJ1-3
TGTGCCAGTAGTATTAAGCTTCAGCCCCAGCATTTT,CASSIKLQPQHF,NA,NA,TRBV19,TRBJ1-5
TGTGCCAGCGGAAAACTAGCGAGTAGCACAGATACGCAGTATTTT,CASGKLASSTDTQYF,NA,TRBD2,TRBV2,TRBJ2-3
TGTGCCAGCAGTGAAGCGGGGTGGACAGGGGGGAACTATGGCTACACCTTC,CASSEAGWTGGNYGYTF,NA,TRBD1,TRBV2,TRBJ1-2
TGTGCCAGCAGCCCGGGACTGGGCCTTTGGGAGCAGTACTTC,CASSPGLGLWEQYF,once,NA,TRBV14,TRBJ2-7
TGTGCCAGCAGTTACTCAGTCAGTAACTATGGCTACACCTTC,CASSYSVSNYGYTF,NA,NA,TRBV6-5,TRBJ1-2
TGTGCCAGCAGCCAGACCGGGAGCTGGGCAGAGACCCAGTACTTC,CASSQTGSWAETQYF,NA,NA,TRBV7-8,TRBJ2-5
TGTGCCAGCAGTCCCCCTCTAGCGGGATACACTTCCAGCTCCTACGAGCAGTACTTC,CASSPPLAGYTSSSYEQYF,once,TRBD2,TRBV28,TRBJ2-7
TGTGCCTGGTCCCCACAGGGATTAAACACTGAAGCTTTCTTT,CAWSPQGLNTEAFF,NA,NA,TRBV30,TRBJ1-1
TGTGCCAGCAGCAGGATCCCCAACACTGAAGCTTTCTTT,CASSRIPNTEAFF,NA,NA,TRBV6-5,TRBJ1-1
TGTGCCAGCTCACCATCAGGGTTGTATCAGCCCCAGCATTTT,CASSPSGLYQPQHF,once,NA,TRBV18,TRBJ1-5
TGTGCCAGCAGCTCACTTGACGCAGGGGCGAGCACAGATACGCAGTATTTT,CASSSLDAGASTDTQYF,once,NA,TRBV7-9,TRBJ2-3
TGCAGCGCTATACCAATTACAGGGATGAATGGCTACACCTTC,CSAIPITGMNGYTF,NA,NA,TRBV29-1,TRBJ1-2
TGTGCCAGCAGCGGCTTGGGAGGGTACGGGACCCAGTACTTC,CASSGLGGYGTQYF,NA,TRBD2,TRBV9,TRBJ2-5
TGTGCCAGCAGTGGACTAGCGGGTCCTAACTACAATGAGCAGTTCTTC,CASSGLAGPNYNEQFF,NA,TRBD2,TRBV6-6,TRBJ2-1
TGTGCCAGTTCTAGCGGGAGGCGGAATGAGCAGTTCTTC,CASSSGRRNEQFF,NA,TRBD2,TRBV6-1,TRBJ2-1
TGTGCCAGCAGCCAAGACTCTCAGGTTGAAAAACTGTTTTTT,CASSQDSQVEKLFF,once,NA,TRBV14,TRBJ1-4
TGTGCCAGCATTGAGGGCGGGAACCCATCCTACGAGCAGTACTTC,CASIEGGNPSYEQYF,once,NA,TRBV28,TRBJ2-7